What follows are 11 T cell receptor beta chains derived from one specimen sequenced in a study of blood T cell repertoires in COVID-19. Assay used: immunoSEQ multiplex PCR; TCRdb lists only in-frame clones, some missing. Among 150,000 to 200,000 clones listed, approximately 92% were seen once. The sample comprised peripheral blood. Receptors originate from a man aged 25-40 years with COVID-19, enrolled during active disease.

This clone has only one observation. This chain joins TRBV10-1 and TRBJ2-2; 14 bases align to TRBD2. V shed 6 bases, J shed 9 bases, and the junction held 18 bases outside the gene matches. The CDR3 is 19 residues long. Germline CDR1 and CDR2: WNHNN and SYGVQD (reference sequence). CDR3 in DNA: TGCGCCAGCAGGGGAACTGGGACTAGCGGGAGCTATATTCTGTGGGAGCTGTTTTTT. Its protein is CASRGTGTSGSYILWELFF.

This chain connects TRBV6-5 to TRBJ1-2; tentatively, D is TRBD1 (5 bases). This CDR3 region has 12 residues. Trimming removed 9 bases at V and 6 bases at J, with 14 bases between. The germline gives CDR1 MNHEY, CDR2 SVGAGI. For the CDR3, the DNA is TGTGCCAGTCAGGGATCCACGGATGGCTACACCTTC. Translating it yields CASQGSTDGYTF.

The chain links TRBV14 to TRBJ2-7, with D possibly TRBD2 on 6 matching bases. The ends were cut back, 5 bases at V and 2 bases at J, with 13 bases in the middle. This CDR3 spans 14 amino acids. CDR1 and CDR2 from the germline V gene are SGHDN and FVKESK. CDR3: CASSGLAPPYEQYF. The CDR3 region has the DNA TGTGCCAGCAGCGGGCTAGCGCCGCCCTACGAGCAGTACTTC.

The chain combines TRBV5-1 with TRBJ2-1; D may be TRBD2 (6 bases). V was shortened by 6 bases and J by 0 bases, with 13 bases between the two germline ends. CDR1 and CDR2 (germline): SGHRS, YFSETQ. This CDR3 has 15 residues. In DNA, the CDR3 is TGCGCCAGCACTGCTGACGGGGGCTCCTACAATGAGCAGTTCTTC. It specifies CASTADGGSYNEQFF.

The chain is built from TRBV7-9 and TRBJ2-5; TRBD1 matches at 7 bases. Germline trimming cut 4 bases from V and 3 bases from J; bases unmatched to any gene: 11. This CDR3 has 16 residues. Per germline, CDR1 SEHNR and CDR2 FQNEAQ (reference sequence). DNA for the CDR3: TGTGCCAGCAGCTCCCTCCGACAGGGTGGTAAAGAGACCCAGTACTTC. Its protein is CASSSLRQGGKETQYF.

The CDR3 DNA is TGTGCCAGCAGTTTGAACCGGGACAGGGGTTCTAACTATGGCTACACCTTC. Translated: CASSLNRDRGSNYGYTF. The rearrangement links TRBV27 to TRBJ1-2; 10 positions agree with TRBD1. The CDR3 has 17 residues. Germline values: CDR1 MNHEY, CDR2 SMNVEV (reference sequence). Trimming at V came to 3 bases and at J to 0 bases, leaving 7 bases not matched to a gene.

The gene calls are TRBV7-9 and TRBJ2-2; 8 bases are shared with TRBD2. V lost 2 bases, J lost 4 bases, and 6 bases stayed unmatched. Germline V gene sequence: CDR1 SEHNR, CDR2 FQNEAQ (reference sequence). The CDR3 sequence is 16 residues long. The CDR3 coding sequence is TGTGCCAGCAGCTTACCCCGGGGGGGCAGCACCGGGGAGCTGTTTTTT. Its translation: CASSLPRGGSTGELFF.

The rearrangement links TRBV7-3 to TRBJ2-5; 7 nucleotides line up with TRBD2. This CDR3 has 15 residues. CDR1 is SGHTA and CDR2 is FQGTGA in the germline V gene. The V gene end was trimmed by 3 bases and the J gene end by 0 bases; junction bases not matched to a gene: 4. CDR3 protein: CASSLLGGNQETQYF. CDR3 coding DNA: TGTGCCAGCAGCTTGCTGGGAGGGAACCAAGAGACCCAGTACTTC.

This chain joins TRBV5-1 and TRBJ1-3; a weak D match, TRBD1 (5 bases). Germline V gene data show CDR1 as SGHRS and CDR2 as YFSETQ. The V gene lost 4 bases and the J gene lost 0 bases, with 11 bases spanning the gap. The length of the CDR3 is 15 residues. DNA of the CDR3: TGCGCCAGCAGCGGCGGGGGGAACTCTGGAAACACCATATATTTT. It yields the protein CASSGGGNSGNTIYF.

The chain employs TRBV28 and TRBJ1-1; 11 bases are shared with TRBD1. Trimming removed 2 bases from V and 3 bases from J; junction bases left unmatched: 5. Germline V gene sequence: CDR1 MDHEN, CDR2 SYDVKM. This CDR3 contains 16 residues. The CDR3 protein is CASSLGQGAGDTEAFF. The CDR3 nucleotides are TGTGCCAGCAGTTTAGGACAGGGGGCGGGGGACACTGAAGCTTTCTTT.

The sample holds one count of this clone. This rearrangement joins TRBV5-5 to TRBJ1-2; D remains unclear. The V gene lost 2 bases and the J gene lost 7 bases, with 15 bases spanning the gap. Germline V gene data show CDR1 as SGHKS and CDR2 as YYEKEE (reference sequence). The CDR3 is made up of 14 amino acids. This CDR3 reads CASSFIRIGGGYTF. The DNA of the CDR3 is TGTGCCAGCAGCTTTATAAGGATCGGCGGTGGCTACACCTTC.